The 32 T cell receptor beta chains below come from one sample, sequenced in a study of technical replicates of blood from a handful of donors. Clones were sequenced by immunoSEQ multiplex PCR, and TCRdb holds only the in-frame ones, with some missing. Of fewer than 45,000 clones listed, around 96% are singletons. The specimen was T cells isolated from PBMCs. The receptors come from a human donor in good health.

The chain has TRBV21-1 and TRBJ2-1; the D call TRBD2 from the table was never checked on the DNA. TRBV21-1 is reported as a pseudogene. The CDR3 runs to 15 residues. The DNA for the CDR3 is TGTGCCAGCAGCAAAGCTAGAAGTCGGTACAATGAGCAGTTCTTC. Translating it yields CASSKARSRYNEQFF.

The gene calls are TRBV27 and TRBJ1-5, with a possible D match to TRBD1 (6 bases). V was shortened by 5 bases and J by 9 bases, with 14 bases between the two germline ends. The germline CDR1 and CDR2 sequences are MNHEY and SMNVEV (reference sequence). This CDR3 comprises 13 residues. CDR3 in DNA: TGTGCCAGCAGTAAGACAGGTTTTCGGCCCCAGCATTTT. This sequence encodes CASSKTGFRPQHF.

The rearrangement joins TRBV10-1 to TRBJ2-1; D is possibly TRBD2 (7 bases). V lost 1 base to trimming and J lost 5 bases, with 12 bases between them. Germline loops: CDR1 WNHNN, CDR2 SYGVQD (reference sequence). The CDR3 length is 15 residues. Here the CDR3 DNA reads TGCGCCAGCAGTGAGTGGAGGGGGGGACACAATGAGCAGTTCTTC. Translation: CASSEWRGGHNEQFF.

The chain couples TRBV27 to TRBJ2-1; 11 bases are a match to TRBD2. Germline trimming cut 5 bases from V and 0 bases from J; bases unmatched to any gene: 3. The CDR3 has 16 residues. Germline V lookup: CDR1 MNHEY, CDR2 SMNVEV (reference sequence). CDR3 sequence: CASSALAGGSYNEQFF. In nucleotides, the CDR3 is TGTGCCAGCAGTGCCCTAGCGGGGGGCTCCTACAATGAGCAGTTCTTC.

The chain combines TRBV4-1 with TRBJ1-1, with 7 bases fitting TRBD1. V shed 3 bases and J 4 bases; nucleotides not matched to a gene: 8. The germline V gene encodes CDR1 MGHRA and CDR2 YSYEKL. CDR3 length equals 15 residues. CDR3 sequence (DNA): TGCGCCAGCAGCCAGGGGACAGTCAAAATCACTGAAGCTTTCTTT. Amino acids: CASSQGTVKITEAFF.

This clone was detected once. The V and J genes are TRBV9 and TRBJ1-2; no reliable D call. V lost 0 bases, J lost 4 bases, and 10 bases lay in between. Germline CDR1 SGDLS, CDR2 YYNGEE. CDR3 size: 14 residues. In DNA, the CDR3 is TGTGCCAGCAGCGTAGGGGGAGGCAGCTATGGCTACACCTTC. Amino acids: CASSVGGGSYGYTF. Drawing the rest from reference TRBV9 and TRBJ1-2, the complete variable domain is DSGVTQTPKHLITATGQRVTLRCSPRSGDLSVYWYQQSLDQGLQFLIQYYNGEERAKGNILERFSAQQFPDLHSELNLSSLELGDSALYFCASSVGGGSYGYTFGSGTRLTVV.

The chain employs TRBV9 and TRBJ1-2, with D tentatively TRBD1 (6 bases). The germline V gene encodes CDR1 SGDLS and CDR2 YYNGEE. V was clipped by 0 bases and J by 7 bases, with 10 bases between them. The CDR3 sequence is 13 residues long. Here the CDR3 reads CASSVGGGPGYTF. In DNA, the CDR3 is TGTGCCAGCAGCGTAGGAGGGGGACCTGGCTACACCTTC.

The chain carries TRBV30 and TRBJ2-7, with 12 bases lining up with TRBD2. The germline gives CDR1 GTSNPN, CDR2 SVGIG (reference sequence). The V gene end was trimmed by 8 bases and the J gene end by 1 base; junction bases not matched to a gene: 3. This CDR3 contains 13 residues. The CDR3 DNA is TGTGCCGGAACTAGCGGGAGGTCCTACGAGCAGTACTTC. It is translated as CAGTSGRSYEQYF.

DNA of the CDR3: TGTGCCAGCGGTAGCGGGAGTTACGAGCAGTACTTC. Translation gives CASGSGSYEQYF. The rearrangement links TRBV7-8 to TRBJ2-7, with 9 bases aligning to TRBD2. Germline V CDR1 and CDR2: SGHVS, FQNEAQ. The CDR3 sequence is 12 residues long. V was pared by 8 bases and J by 4 bases, with 3 bases of the junction left unmatched.

V and J are TRBV7-8 and TRBJ2-7; D is unresolved. Trimming removed 2 bases at V and 2 bases at J, with 4 bases between. Germline V gene sequence: CDR1 SGHVS, CDR2 FQNEAQ. This CDR3 is 12 amino acids long. The CDR3: CASSLSAYEQYF. As DNA, the CDR3 is TGTGCCAGCAGCTTATCCGCCTACGAGCAGTACTTC. Full variable domain (outside the CDR3, taken from reference TRBV7-8 and TRBJ2-7): GAGVSQSPRYKVAKRGQDVALRCDPISGHVSLFWYQQALGQGPEFLTYFQNEAQLDKSGLPSDRFFAERPEGSVSTLKIQRTQQEDSAVYLCASSLSAYEQYFGPGTRLTVT.

J is TRBJ2-5 and V is TRBV7-9, with 9 bases identical to TRBD1. The germline gives CDR1 SEHNR, CDR2 FQNEAQ (reference sequence). Trimming removed 3 bases from V and 5 bases from J; junction bases left unmatched: 4. The CDR3 covers 14 residues. The CDR3 DNA reads as TGTGCCAGCAGCTTCATTACAGGGGGCGAGACCCAGTACTTC. Translated: CASSFITGGETQYF. The whole variable domain, remainder taken from reference TRBV7-9 and TRBJ2-5, is DTGVSQNPRHKITKRGQNVTFRCDPISEHNRLYWYRQTLGQGPEFLTYFQNEAQLEKSRLLSDRFSAERPKGSFSTLEIQRTEQGDSAMYLCASSFITGGETQYFGPGTRLLVL.

The chain is built from TRBV10-3 and TRBJ1-1; D remains unclear. The CDR3 consists of 17 residues. Per germline, CDR1 ENHRY and CDR2 SYGVKD. V lost 8 bases, J lost 5 bases, and 27 bases lay in between. In DNA, the CDR3 is TGTGCCATCTCCCGAGGAGGTTCTGGGCGCCAAGGAACTGAAGCTTTCTTT. Translation gives CAISRGGSGRQGTEAFF.

The chain recombines TRBV7-8 with TRBJ1-2; D might be TRBD1 (5 bases). V dropped 1 base and J dropped 4 bases, with 10 bases sitting between them. This CDR3 spans 14 amino acids. CDR1 is SGHVS and CDR2 is FQNEAQ in the germline V gene. Written as DNA, the CDR3 is TGTGCCAGCAGCTTAGAGGGTAGGGGCTATGGCTACACCTTC. Translated: CASSLEGRGYGYTF.

The DNA of the CDR3 is TGTGCCACCAGCAGAGGAGCCGGGGGTAGGTTCGAGCAGTACTTC. Translated: CATSRGAGGRFEQYF. The chain employs TRBV15 and TRBJ2-7; D possibly corresponds to TRBD2 (6 bases). Trimming pared 1 base from V and 6 bases from J, leaving 16 bases between. The CDR3 runs to 15 residues. In germline, CDR1 is LNHNV, CDR2 YYDKDF (reference sequence).

The chain couples TRBV19 to TRBJ1-1, with TRBD1 matching over 8 bases. The CDR3 sequence is 12 residues long. V trimming: 6 bases; J trimming: 8 bases; junction bases outside the gene matches: 5. Germline V lookup: CDR1 LNHDA, CDR2 SQIVND (reference sequence). CDR3 in DNA: TGTGCCAGTAGACCCGGGACAGGAGAAGCTTTCTTT. It is translated as CASRPGTGEAFF.

The chain recombines TRBV5-1 with TRBJ2-3; tentative D call: TRBD1 (5 bases). Trimming cost V 0 bases and J 1 base, with 12 bases left between them. The CDR3 totals 16 residues. Germline V gene data show CDR1 as SGHRS and CDR2 as YFSETQ. The CDR3 spells CASSLGSRVGTDTQYF. The CDR3 DNA reads as TGCGCCAGCAGCTTGGGTAGCAGGGTCGGCACAGATACGCAGTATTTT.

The chain carries TRBV10-3 and TRBJ2-7; 8 nucleotides match TRBD1. V lost 6 bases to trimming and J lost 2 bases; unmatched junction nucleotides: 6. The CDR3 extends over 14 amino acids. Germline lookup yields CDR1 ENHRY and CDR2 SYGVKD. As DNA, the CDR3 is TGTGCCATCAGGAGCCCAGGGGGCCCCTACGAGCAGTACTTC. Protein product: CAIRSPGGPYEQYF.

V and J are TRBV6-5 and TRBJ1-3, with D maybe TRBD1 (6 bases). Germline V CDR1 and CDR2: MNHEY, SVGAGI. This CDR3 is 15 amino acids long. The V gene lost 2 bases and the J gene lost 0 bases, with 8 bases spanning the gap. CDR3 coding DNA: TGTGCCAGCAGTTACCAGGGGAGCTCTGGAAACACCATATATTTT. Its translation: CASSYQGSSGNTIYF.

V and J are TRBV5-4 and TRBJ2-7; D is undetermined. Trimming shortened V by 4 bases and J by 2 bases, and 10 bases separated the two germline ends. CDR3 length equals 13 residues. The germline V gene encodes CDR1 SGHNT and CDR2 YYREEE (reference sequence). DNA for the CDR3: TGTGCCAGCAGCGTGACGGGTACCTACGAGCAGTACTTC. The encoded protein is CASSVTGTYEQYF.

This clone was seen only a few times. This chain links TRBV6-1 with TRBJ2-7; TRBD1 matches at 7 bases. Germline trimming cut 7 bases from V and 6 bases from J; bases unmatched to any gene: 15. The CDR3 is made up of 15 amino acids. CDR1 is MNHNS, CDR2 SASEGT, per germline. In DNA, the CDR3 is TGTGCCAGCAATGCTGCTCAGGGGGTTAGTGGCGAGCAGTACTTC. Its protein is CASNAAQGVSGEQYF.

This clone has just one count. The chain uses TRBV7-2 and TRBJ2-7; D is unclear. This CDR3 comprises 15 residues. From germline, CDR1 is SGHTA and CDR2 FQGNSA. Trimming removed 1 base at V and 0 bases at J, with 10 bases between. This chain's CDR3 is CASSLGQRRSYEQYF. CDR3 DNA: TGTGCCAGCAGCTTAGGGCAGCGCCGCTCCTACGAGCAGTACTTC.

This sequence joins TRBV5-1 and TRBJ1-1; no clear D. V was clipped by 4 bases and J by 0 bases, with 7 bases between them. CDR1 SGHRS and CDR2 YFSETQ come from the germline V gene. The CDR3 is 13 residues long. The CDR3 region has the DNA TGCGCCAGCAGCAGCGAAATGAACACTGAAGCTTTCTTT. It translates to CASSSEMNTEAFF.

This chain joins TRBV5-4 and TRBJ2-7; 7 nucleotides agree with TRBD1. Unmatched junction bases numbered 7, after V lost 4 bases and J lost 0 bases. The CDR3 totals 15 residues. Germline lookup yields CDR1 SGHNT and CDR2 YYREEE (reference sequence). Here the CDR3 DNA reads TGTGCCAGCAGCCACATGACAGGGAACTCCTACGAGCAGTACTTC. Translated, it gives CASSHMTGNSYEQYF.

V and J are TRBV9 and TRBJ2-1; the match to TRBD2 covers 7 bases. The germline V gene encodes CDR1 SGDLS and CDR2 YYNGEE. The CDR3 has 17 amino acids. V gave up 0 bases and J gave up 0 bases; unmatched junction bases: 6. The CDR3 loop reads CASSVVFERGSYNEQFF. The CDR3 DNA sequence: TGTGCCAGCAGCGTAGTATTCGAGCGGGGCTCCTACAATGAGCAGTTCTTC. Full variable domain (missing parts from reference TRBV9 and TRBJ2-1): DSGVTQTPKHLITATGQRVTLRCSPRSGDLSVYWYQQSLDQGLQFLIQYYNGEERAKGNILERFSAQQFPDLHSELNLSSLELGDSALYFCASSVVFERGSYNEQFFGPGTRLTVL.

The chain uses TRBV5-1 and TRBJ2-5; 7 bases match TRBD2. The V and J ends lost 2 bases and 3 bases, in that order; junction bases with no gene match: 10. Germline CDR1 is SGHRS and CDR2 is YFSETQ. The CDR3 runs to 16 residues. The DNA of the CDR3 is TGCGCCAGCAGCTTAAGTGGCGGGAGAGGGGAAGAGACCCAGTACTTC. Its protein product is CASSLSGGRGEETQYF.

The chain couples TRBV29-1 to TRBJ1-5; TRBD1 agrees at 8 bases. This CDR3 region has 14 residues. The trim removed 7 bases at V and 0 bases at J, leaving 5 bases unmatched. Germline values: CDR1 SQVTM, CDR2 ANQGSEA. The CDR3 bases are TGCAGCGCCCAGGGGGCTGATAGCAATCAGCCCCAGCATTTT. Its protein is CSAQGADSNQPQHF.

This chain's CDR3 is CSVDDTGVSYNEQFF. CDR3 DNA sequence: TGCAGCGTTGACGATACGGGAGTCTCCTACAATGAGCAGTTCTTC. The rearrangement links TRBV29-1 to TRBJ2-1; possible D gene TRBD2, 6 bases. The CDR3 consists of 15 residues. CDR1 and CDR2 (germline): SQVTM, ANQGSEA. The germline V and J ends were trimmed by 3 bases and 0 bases, with 12 bases remaining between them.

The rearrangement links TRBV19 to TRBJ1-4, with D possibly being TRBD1 (5 bases). This CDR3 is built from 15 residues. CDR1 is LNHDA and CDR2 is SQIVND in the germline V gene (reference sequence). Deletions cut 2 bases from V and 0 bases from J, with 7 bases between. The CDR3 is CASSIQGATNEKLFF. The CDR3 bases are TGTGCCAGTAGTATACAGGGCGCAACTAATGAAAAACTGTTTTTT.

This sequence joins TRBV29-1 and TRBJ1-1; D not resolved. The V and J ends lost 4 bases and 6 bases respectively, with 9 bases between them. CDR3 length equals 11 residues. Germline V gene lookup returns CDR1 SQVTM and CDR2 ANQGSEA. In DNA form, the CDR3 reads TGCAGCGTTGGGTTTCACTCTGAAGCTTTCTTT. Translation gives CSVGFHSEAFF.

V gene TRBV4-1 combines with J gene TRBJ1-2; TRBD1 aligns across 7 bases. V lost 5 bases to trimming and J lost 4 bases; unmatched junction nucleotides: 10. The germline CDR1 and CDR2 sequences are MGHRA and YSYEKL. The CDR3 is 15 residues long. The CDR3 loop is CASSRGTAVIYGYTF. Here the CDR3 DNA reads TGCGCCAGCAGCAGAGGGACAGCGGTAATCTATGGCTACACCTTC.

The CDR3 coding sequence is TGTGCCAGCAGCTTAGGACGGGGGGGAGAGACCCAGTACTTC. It is translated as CASSLGRGGETQYF. The chain uses TRBV7-3 and TRBJ2-5, with TRBD2 matching 8 bases. The ends lost 2 bases at V and 4 bases at J; junction bases unmatched: 3. The germline V gene encodes CDR1 SGHTA and CDR2 FQGTGA. The CDR3 has 14 residues.

V and J are TRBV5-1 and TRBJ1-4, with D perhaps matching TRBD1 (6 bases). CDR1 is SGHRS and CDR2 is YFSETQ in the germline V gene. Trimming pared 0 bases from V and 8 bases from J, leaving 14 bases between. The CDR3 covers 15 residues. The CDR3 protein is CASSLGDTGDEKLFF. The CDR3 DNA follows: TGCGCCAGCAGCTTGGGGGACACCGGGGACGAAAAACTGTTTTTT.